Reported below is one T cell receptor (beta chain). Antigen unknown. This sample is part of a study of cytomegalovirus exposure and HLA in healthy donors. Study observations and caveats: Being productive about 87% or about 30% of the time was typical of most TCR beta V segments in an earlier analysis. The study flagged around 150 TCR beta chains as cytomegalovirus-associated. Presence/absence analyses assumed roughly uniform sequencing depth across donors.

The PCR was carried out with 60 Vbeta primers and 13 Jbeta primers. Some clones are missing from TCRdb's copy, which holds only in-frame ones; the method was immunoSEQ multiplex PCR. The sample lists under 200,000 clones, over 60% occurring once. The germline gives CDR1 SGHRS, CDR2 YFSETQ. Trimming removed 4 bases from V and 4 bases from J; junction bases left unmatched: 4. The CDR3 length is 15 residues. The chain joins TRBV5-1 to TRBJ2-6; 8 bases line up with TRBD1. The sample comprised PBMCs. The clonotype originates from a girl under 18 in good health and CMV-seronegative. As DNA, the CDR3 is TGCGCCAGCAGCCGCGACAGGGGAGGGGCCAACGTCCTGACTTTC. This encodes CASSRDRGGANVLTF.